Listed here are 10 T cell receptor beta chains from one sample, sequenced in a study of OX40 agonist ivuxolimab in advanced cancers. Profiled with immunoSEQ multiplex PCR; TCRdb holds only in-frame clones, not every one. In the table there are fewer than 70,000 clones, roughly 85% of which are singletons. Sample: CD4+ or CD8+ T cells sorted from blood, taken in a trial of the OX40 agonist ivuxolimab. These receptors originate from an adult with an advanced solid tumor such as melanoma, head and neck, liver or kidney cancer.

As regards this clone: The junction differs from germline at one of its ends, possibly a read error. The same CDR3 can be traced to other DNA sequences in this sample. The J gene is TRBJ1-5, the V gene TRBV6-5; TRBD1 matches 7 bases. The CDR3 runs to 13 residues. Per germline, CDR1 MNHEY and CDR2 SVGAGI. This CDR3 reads CASSYQGDQPQHF. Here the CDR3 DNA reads TGCGCCAGCAGTTATCAGGGGGATCAGCCCCAGCATTTT.

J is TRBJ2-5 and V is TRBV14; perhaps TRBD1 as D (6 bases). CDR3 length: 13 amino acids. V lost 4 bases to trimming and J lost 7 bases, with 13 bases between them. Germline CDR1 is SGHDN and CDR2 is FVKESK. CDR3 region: CASSRNRAGTQYF. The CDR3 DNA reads TGTGCCAGCAGCCGAAACAGGGCCGGGACCCAGTACTTC.

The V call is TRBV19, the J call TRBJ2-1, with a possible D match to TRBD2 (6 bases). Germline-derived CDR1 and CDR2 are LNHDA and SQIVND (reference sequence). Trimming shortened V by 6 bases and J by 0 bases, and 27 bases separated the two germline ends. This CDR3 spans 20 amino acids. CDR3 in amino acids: CASSHSHIVWAGSSYNEQFF. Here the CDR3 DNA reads TGTGCCAGTAGCCATTCCCACATCGTTTGGGCGGGGTCCTCCTACAATGAGCAGTTCTTC. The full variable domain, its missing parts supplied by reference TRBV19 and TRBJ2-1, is DGGITQSPKYLFRKEGQNVTLSCEQNLNHDAMYWYRQDPGQGLRLIYYSQIVNDFQKGDIAEGYSVSREKKESFPLTVTSAQKNPTAFYLCASSHSHIVWAGSSYNEQFFGPGTRLTVL.

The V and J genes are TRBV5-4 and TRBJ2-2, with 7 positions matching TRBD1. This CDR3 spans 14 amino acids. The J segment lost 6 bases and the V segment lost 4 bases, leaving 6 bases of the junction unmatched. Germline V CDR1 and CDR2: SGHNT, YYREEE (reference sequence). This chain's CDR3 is CASSRQGDAGELFF. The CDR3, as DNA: TGTGCCAGCAGCCGTCAGGGGGACGCCGGGGAGCTGTTTTTT.

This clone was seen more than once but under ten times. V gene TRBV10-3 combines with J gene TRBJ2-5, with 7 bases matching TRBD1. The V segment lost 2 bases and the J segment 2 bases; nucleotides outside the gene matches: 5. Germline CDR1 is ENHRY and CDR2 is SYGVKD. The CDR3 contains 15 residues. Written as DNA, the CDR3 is TGTGCCATCAGTGAGGCATCGGGACAGCAAGAGACCCAGTACTTC. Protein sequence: CAISEASGQQETQYF.

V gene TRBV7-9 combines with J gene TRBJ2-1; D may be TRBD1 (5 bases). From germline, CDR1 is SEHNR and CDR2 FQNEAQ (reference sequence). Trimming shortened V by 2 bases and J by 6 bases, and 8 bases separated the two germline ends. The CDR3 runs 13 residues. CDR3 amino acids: CASSLRQGNEQFF. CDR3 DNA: TGTGCCAGCAGCTTAAGGCAGGGCAATGAGCAGTTCTTC.

The CDR3 is CASTSTVYNEQFF. The CDR3 DNA reads TGTGCCAGTACTTCGACAGTCTACAATGAGCAGTTCTTC. V gene TRBV19 combines with J gene TRBJ2-1; D might be TRBD1 (5 bases). Germline V gives CDR1 LNHDA, CDR2 SQIVND (reference sequence). Trimming took 7 bases from V and 3 from J, leaving 10 bases between them. The CDR3 consists of 13 residues.

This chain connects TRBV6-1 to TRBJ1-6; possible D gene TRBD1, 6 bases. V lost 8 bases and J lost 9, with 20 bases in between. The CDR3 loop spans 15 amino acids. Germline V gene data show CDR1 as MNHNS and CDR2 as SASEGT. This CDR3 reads CASAKTGLAGSPLHF. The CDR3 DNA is TGTGCCAGCGCTAAGACAGGACTTGCGGGTTCACCCCTCCACTTT.

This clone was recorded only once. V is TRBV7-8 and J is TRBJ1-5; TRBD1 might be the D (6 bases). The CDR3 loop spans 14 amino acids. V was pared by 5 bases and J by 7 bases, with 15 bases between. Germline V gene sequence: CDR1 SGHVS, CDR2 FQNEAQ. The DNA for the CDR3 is TGTGCCAGCAGCCCTACAGGGAGCAGCCAGCCCCAGCATTTT. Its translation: CASSPTGSSQPQHF.

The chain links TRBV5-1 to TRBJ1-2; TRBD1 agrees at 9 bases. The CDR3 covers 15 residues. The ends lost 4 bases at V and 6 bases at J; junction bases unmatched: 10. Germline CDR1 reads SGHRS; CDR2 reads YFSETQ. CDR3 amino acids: CASSTRLGQGNGYTF. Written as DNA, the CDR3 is TGCGCCAGCAGCACCCGACTAGGACAGGGGAATGGCTACACCTTC.